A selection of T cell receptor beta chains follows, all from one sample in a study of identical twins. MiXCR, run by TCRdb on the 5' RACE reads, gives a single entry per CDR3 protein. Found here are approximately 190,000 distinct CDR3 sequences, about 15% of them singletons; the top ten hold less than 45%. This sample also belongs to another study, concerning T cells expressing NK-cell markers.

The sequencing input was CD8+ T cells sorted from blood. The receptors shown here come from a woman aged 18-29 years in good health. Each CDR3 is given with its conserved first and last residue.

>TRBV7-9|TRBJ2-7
CASTRGVSYEQYF
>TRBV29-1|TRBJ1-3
CSVVTSAAGNTIYF
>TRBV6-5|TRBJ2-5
CASSLTETGQETQYF
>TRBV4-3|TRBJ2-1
CASSQERGWSSYNEQFF
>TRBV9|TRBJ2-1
CASSLWGSYNEQFF
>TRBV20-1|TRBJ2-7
CSATLTGATYEQYF
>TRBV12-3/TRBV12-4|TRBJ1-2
CASSFTVNYGYTF
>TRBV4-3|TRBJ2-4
CASSQDQGTSLNIQYF
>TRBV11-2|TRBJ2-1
CASSLERGQFDEQFF
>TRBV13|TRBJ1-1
CASSFPLDTEAFF
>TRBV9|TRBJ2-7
CASSPSGTPYEQYF
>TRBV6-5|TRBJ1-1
CASSYRFNPTVSAFF
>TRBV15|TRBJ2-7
CATSRGYEQYF
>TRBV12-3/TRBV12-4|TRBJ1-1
CASSWAATGTEAFF
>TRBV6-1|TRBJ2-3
CASSRGGPRDTQYF
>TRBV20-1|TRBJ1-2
CSASGVNYGYTF
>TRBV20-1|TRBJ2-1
CSARATENEQFF
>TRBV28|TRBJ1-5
CASSLGGLGQPQHF
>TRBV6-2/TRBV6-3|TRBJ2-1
CASSSRSYNEQFF
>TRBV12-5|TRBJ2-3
CASDRERGGSDTQYF
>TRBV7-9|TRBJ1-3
CASSSPEAGNTIYF
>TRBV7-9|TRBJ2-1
CASSLARGRHNEQFF
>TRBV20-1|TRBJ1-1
CSARRGETEAFF
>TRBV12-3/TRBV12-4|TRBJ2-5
CASTMGGPETQYF
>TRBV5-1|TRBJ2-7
CASSLDSPGEQYF
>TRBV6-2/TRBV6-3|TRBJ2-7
CASSYDVRGSYEQYF
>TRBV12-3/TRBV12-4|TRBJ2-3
CASTMDRTLDTQYF
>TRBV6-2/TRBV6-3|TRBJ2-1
CASSLSILSSYNEQFF
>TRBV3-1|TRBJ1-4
CASSQVDRTANLGKEKLFF
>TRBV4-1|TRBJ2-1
CASSQKKAAHEQFF
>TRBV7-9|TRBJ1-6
CARTVSSYNSPLHF
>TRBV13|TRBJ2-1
CASKMGGVNEQFF
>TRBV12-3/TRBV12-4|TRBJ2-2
CASSPGGANTGELFF
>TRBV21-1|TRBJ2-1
CASTWTGDAYNEQFF
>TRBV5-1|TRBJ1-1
CASSLQGLGAFF
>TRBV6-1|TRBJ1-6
CASSDGTDNSPLHF
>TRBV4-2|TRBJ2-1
CASSQDGGEQFF
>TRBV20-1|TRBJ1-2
CSAGQIGEGYTF
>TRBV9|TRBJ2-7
CASSATDRGYHEQYF
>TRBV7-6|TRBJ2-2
CASSHRETIPNTGELFF
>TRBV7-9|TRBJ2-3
CASSEGELGTDTQYF
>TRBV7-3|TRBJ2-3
CASSNLGGATDTQYF
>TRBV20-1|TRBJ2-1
CSAILAGLNNEQFF
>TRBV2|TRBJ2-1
CATYTGADEQFF
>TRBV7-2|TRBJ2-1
CASSVAVAGAHNEQFF
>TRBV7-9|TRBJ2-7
CASSFQRELAYEQYF
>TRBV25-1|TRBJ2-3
CASNVDTQYF
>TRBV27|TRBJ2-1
CASSFFGTGVYEQFF
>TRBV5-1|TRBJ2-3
CASRQTSGGSTDTQYF
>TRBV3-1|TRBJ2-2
CASSQEASGTGELFF
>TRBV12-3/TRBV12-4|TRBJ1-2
CASSLPTGNYGYTF
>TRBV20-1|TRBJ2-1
CSAGDLTSGRGDEQFF
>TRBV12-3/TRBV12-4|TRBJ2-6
CASSPQGAIGANVLTF
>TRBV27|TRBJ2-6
CASSLSGANVLTF
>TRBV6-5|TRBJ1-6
CASSYGGRGSYNSPLHF